This T cell receptor beta chain was documented in a study of PD-L1 blockade in urothelial cancer. The overall study: Bladder-origin urothelial cancer in males described twenty-five of the 29 patients. There were a median of about 150,000 T cells in blood samples. Blood analysis took place 3 weeks (second dose) and 6 weeks after treatment start.

Only in-frame clones appear in the TCRdb table, and some are missing; sequencing was by immunoSEQ multiplex PCR. The sample has approximately 45,000 clones, roughly 80% seen once. Time point defined: pretreatment peripheral blood. Trimming removed 0 bases from V and 6 bases from J, with 10 bases in between. CDR1 and CDR2 (germline): SGHRS, YFSETQ. CDR3 length equals 13 residues. The receptor was derived from a man aged 50-60 years with urothelial cancer. Sequencing used PBMCs, obtained around atezolizumab (anti-PD-L1) treatment. The chain recombines TRBV5-1 with TRBJ2-7, with D uncertain. The CDR3 DNA is TGCGCCAGCAGCTTGGCTTCGGGTACCGAGCAGTACGTC. Translation: CASSLASGTEQYV.